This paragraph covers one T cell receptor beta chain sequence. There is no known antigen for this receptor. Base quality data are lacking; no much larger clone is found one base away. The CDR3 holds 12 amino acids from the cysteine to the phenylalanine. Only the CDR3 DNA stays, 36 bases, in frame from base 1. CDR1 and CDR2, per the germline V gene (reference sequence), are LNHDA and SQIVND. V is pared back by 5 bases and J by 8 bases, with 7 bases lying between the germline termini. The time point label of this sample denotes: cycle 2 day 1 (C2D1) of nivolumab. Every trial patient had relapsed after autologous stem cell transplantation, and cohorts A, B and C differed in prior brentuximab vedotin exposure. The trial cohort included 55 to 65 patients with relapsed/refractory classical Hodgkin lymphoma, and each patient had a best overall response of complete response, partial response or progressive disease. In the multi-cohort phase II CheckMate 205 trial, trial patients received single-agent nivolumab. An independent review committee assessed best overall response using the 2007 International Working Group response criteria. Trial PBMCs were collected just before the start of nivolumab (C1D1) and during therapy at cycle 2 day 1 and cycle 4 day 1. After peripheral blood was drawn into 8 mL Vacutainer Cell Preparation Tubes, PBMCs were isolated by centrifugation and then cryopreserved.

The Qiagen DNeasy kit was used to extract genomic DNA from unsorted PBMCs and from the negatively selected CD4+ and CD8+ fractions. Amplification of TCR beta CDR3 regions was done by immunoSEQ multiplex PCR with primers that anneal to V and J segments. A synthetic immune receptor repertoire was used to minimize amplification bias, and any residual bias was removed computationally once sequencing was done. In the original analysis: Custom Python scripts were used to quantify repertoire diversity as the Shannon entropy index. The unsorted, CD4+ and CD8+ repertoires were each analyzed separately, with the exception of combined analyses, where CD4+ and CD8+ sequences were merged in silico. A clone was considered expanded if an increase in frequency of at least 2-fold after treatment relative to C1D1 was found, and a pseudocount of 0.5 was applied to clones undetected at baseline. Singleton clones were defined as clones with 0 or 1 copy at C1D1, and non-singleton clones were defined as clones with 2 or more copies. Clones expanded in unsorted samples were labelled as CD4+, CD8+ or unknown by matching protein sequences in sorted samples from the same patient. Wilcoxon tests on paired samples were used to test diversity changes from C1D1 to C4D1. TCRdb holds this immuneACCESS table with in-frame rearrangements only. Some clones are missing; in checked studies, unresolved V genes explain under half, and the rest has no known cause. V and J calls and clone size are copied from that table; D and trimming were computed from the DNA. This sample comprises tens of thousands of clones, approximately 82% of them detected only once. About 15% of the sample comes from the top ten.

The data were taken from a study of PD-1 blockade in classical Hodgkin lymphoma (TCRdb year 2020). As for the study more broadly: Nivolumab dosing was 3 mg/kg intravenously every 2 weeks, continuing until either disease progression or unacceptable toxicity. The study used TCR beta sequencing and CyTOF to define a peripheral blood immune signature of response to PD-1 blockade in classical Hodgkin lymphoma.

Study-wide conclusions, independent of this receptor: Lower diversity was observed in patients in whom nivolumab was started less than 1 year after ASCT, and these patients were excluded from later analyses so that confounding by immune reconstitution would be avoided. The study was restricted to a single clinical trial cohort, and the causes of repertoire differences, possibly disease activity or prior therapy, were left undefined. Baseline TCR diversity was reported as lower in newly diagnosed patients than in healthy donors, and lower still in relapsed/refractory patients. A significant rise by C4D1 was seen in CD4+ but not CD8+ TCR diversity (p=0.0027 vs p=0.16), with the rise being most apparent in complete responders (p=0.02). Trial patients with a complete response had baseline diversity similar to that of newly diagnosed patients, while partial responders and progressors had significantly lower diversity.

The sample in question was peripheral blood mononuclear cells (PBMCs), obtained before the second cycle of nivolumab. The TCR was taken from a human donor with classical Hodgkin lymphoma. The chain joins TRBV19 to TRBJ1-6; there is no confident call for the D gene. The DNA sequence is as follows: TGTGCCAGTAGTCCCGGGGATTCACCCCTCCACTTT. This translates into CASSPGDSPLHF.